A single sample gave rise to the 15 T cell receptor beta chains below, sequenced in a study of cytomegalovirus exposure and HLA in healthy donors. The PCR was carried out with 60 Vbeta primers and 13 Jbeta primers. Generated by immunoSEQ multiplex PCR, the TCRdb table keeps only in-frame clones and is missing some. The data show some 150,000 clones, around 84% seen once. Sequenced: PBMCs. Receptors originate from a boy between 2 and 10 years old in good health and CMV-seronegative.

The chain joins TRBV11-2 to TRBJ1-1; no firm D call. The V gene lost 2 bases and the J gene lost 1 base, with 11 bases spanning the gap. The CDR3 extends over 15 amino acids. The germline V gene has CDR1 SGHAT and CDR2 FQNNGV. The CDR3 sequence is CASSLRGLGNTEAFF. CDR3 nucleotides: TGTGCCAGCAGCTTAAGAGGCCTGGGGAACACTGAAGCTTTCTTT.

The chain carries TRBV6-6 and TRBJ1-5; no reliable D call. The germline V gene has CDR1 MNHNY and CDR2 SVGAGI (reference sequence). V was pared by 2 bases and J by 6 bases, with 5 bases between. This CDR3 has 12 residues. The CDR3, as DNA: TGTGCCAGCAGTTACACTGGTCAGCCCCAGCATTTT. Protein: CASSYTGQPQHF.

This clone was counted once. The J gene is TRBJ1-5, the V gene TRBV19, with D perhaps TRBD1 (5 bases). The CDR3 loop spans 15 amino acids. V lost 1 base to trimming and J lost 2 bases, with 9 bases between them. CDR1 is LNHDA and CDR2 is SQIVND in the germline V gene (reference sequence). Written as DNA, the CDR3 is TGTGCCAGTAGTATAGGATGGGGGGGCAATCAGCCCCAGCATTTT. The encoded protein is CASSIGWGGNQPQHF.

This clone was recorded a few times. The chain joins TRBV14 to TRBJ1-1; D might be TRBD1 (5 bases). The CDR3 is made up of 16 amino acids. V shed 0 bases and J shed 5 bases, with 16 bases lying between them. Germline loops: CDR1 SGHDN, CDR2 FVKESK. CDR3 residues: CASSQDAVMWTTEAFF. The CDR3 region has the DNA TGTGCCAGCAGCCAAGATGCAGTTATGTGGACAACTGAAGCTTTCTTT.

The DNA of the CDR3 is TGTGCCAGCAGCTTAGCGGGGGGGACGACGGGCTACACCTTC. Its protein is CASSLAGGTTGYTF. This sequence joins TRBV7-2 and TRBJ1-2; D might be TRBD1 (5 bases). CDR3 size: 14 residues. The V end was cut by 0 bases, the J end by 8 bases, with 13 bases between. Germline-derived CDR1 and CDR2 are SGHTA and FQGNSA.

The V gene is TRBV7-9, the J gene TRBJ2-5; 7 bases map to TRBD2. Germline V gene sequence: CDR1 SEHNR, CDR2 FQNEAQ (reference sequence). After removal of 5 bases from V and 7 bases from J, the junction contained 10 bases not matched to a gene. The CDR3 is made up of 14 amino acids. The CDR3 sequence: CASSPQGPGGTQYF. The CDR3, as DNA: TGTGCCAGCAGCCCGCAAGGCCCGGGGGGGACCCAGTACTTC.

This clone has a handful of counts. The chain carries TRBV28 and TRBJ2-7; 9 positions match TRBD1. V lost 6 bases to trimming and J lost 1 base; unmatched junction nucleotides: 4. The germline V gene has CDR1 MDHEN and CDR2 SYDVKM. The CDR3 is 14 residues long. For the CDR3, the DNA is TGTGCCAGCAGGTCGACAGGGGGGTCCTACGAGCAGTACTTC. Protein sequence: CASRSTGGSYEQYF.

This clone came up a few times. The chain uses TRBV14 and TRBJ1-2; possible D gene TRBD1, 6 bases. This CDR3 region has 15 residues. Germline CDR1 and CDR2: SGHDN and FVKESK. Trimming took 0 bases from V and 6 from J, leaving 14 bases between them. The DNA for the CDR3 is TGTGCCAGCAGCCAAGATGCGACAGGTGATAATGGCTACACCTTC. This sequence encodes CASSQDATGDNGYTF.

The chain is built from TRBV9 and TRBJ2-1; 12 bases are a match to TRBD2. The CDR3 spans 15 residues. J gave up 5 bases and V 7 bases, and 7 bases lay outside the gene matches. Germline loops: CDR1 SGDLS, CDR2 YYNGEE. In DNA form, the CDR3 reads TGTGCCAGCTCGAAGCTAGCGGGAGGGGACAATGAGCAGTTCTTC. Amino acids: CASSKLAGGDNEQFF.

V is TRBV7-9 and J is TRBJ2-1; 8 bases are shared with TRBD2. Germline V CDR1 and CDR2: SEHNR, FQNEAQ (reference sequence). The V and J ends lost 0 bases and 2 bases, in that order; junction bases with no gene match: 9. The CDR3 is made up of 18 amino acids. CDR3 in DNA: TGTGCCAGCAGCTTAGCCGCGGGTACTAGCGGAACCTACAATGAGCAGTTCTTC. It yields the protein CASSLAAGTSGTYNEQFF.

This chain's CDR3 is CASSSRGTGAYEQYF. The DNA for the CDR3 is TGCGCCAGCAGCTCGAGGGGGACAGGGGCCTACGAGCAGTACTTC. This rearrangement joins TRBV5-1 to TRBJ2-7; 10 bases match TRBD1. V lost 3 bases, J lost 2 bases, and 5 bases stayed unmatched. CDR3 length equals 15 residues. The germline gives CDR1 SGHRS, CDR2 YFSETQ.

The rearrangement links TRBV5-1 to TRBJ1-3, with D possibly matching TRBD1 (6 bases). V lost 4 bases to trimming and J lost 0 bases, with 14 bases between them. The CDR3 has 16 residues. CDR1 SGHRS and CDR2 YFSETQ come from the germline V gene. The CDR3 DNA reads as TGCGCCAGCAGCCCCGGAGGACAGAGCTCTGGAAACACCATATATTTT. Its translation is CASSPGGQSSGNTIYF.

This clone was observed once. This chain uses TRBV2 with TRBJ2-3; a weak D match, TRBD1 (5 bases). V shed 4 bases and J shed 3 bases, with 17 bases lying between them. This CDR3 has 16 amino acids. Germline lookup yields CDR1 SNHLY and CDR2 FYNNEI. The CDR3 nucleotides are TGTGCCAGCAGTGTCGCGTCAGGGATGACGACAGATACGCAGTATTTT. It specifies CASSVASGMTTDTQYF.

V is TRBV19 and J is TRBJ2-7; 10 bases map to TRBD1. Germline V gene sequence: CDR1 LNHDA, CDR2 SQIVND (reference sequence). Unmatched junction bases numbered 9, after V lost 3 bases and J lost 1 base. The CDR3 sequence is 17 residues long. The CDR3 reads CASSIPRDRGRSYEQYF. As DNA, the CDR3 is TGTGCCAGTAGTATCCCCCGGGACAGGGGACGATCCTACGAGCAGTACTTC.

The chain employs TRBV5-1 and TRBJ2-2, with D possibly matching TRBD2 (6 bases). The CDR3 has 15 amino acids. The ends were cut back, 3 bases at V and 5 bases at J, with 14 bases in the middle. Germline lookup yields CDR1 SGHRS and CDR2 YFSETQ. The CDR3 sequence is CASSYRREGTGELFF. CDR3 DNA: TGCGCCAGCAGCTACAGGAGGGAAGGGACCGGGGAGCTGTTTTTT.